A selection of T cell receptor beta chains follows, all from one sample in a study of blood T cell repertoires in COVID-19. Sequenced by immunoSEQ multiplex PCR; TCRdb stores in-frame clones only, minus some. The repertoire holds 9,500 to 15,000 clones, with 70% to 85% as singletons. Input material: peripheral blood. Source of these receptors: a human donor in a cohort sampled during active COVID-19. Both conserved end residues are part of each CDR3. Fields, in order: J gene, CDR3 length, D gene, V gene, clone size, CDR3 DNA, CDR3 protein. D genes are given only for firm matches. The size entry is marked missing in some rows and otherwise reads once, few, many or a size class.

>TRBJ2-2|14|-|TRBV25-1|-
TGTGCCAGCAGTGGGTGGACAGACGACCGGGAGCTGTTTTTT
CASSGWTDDRELFF
>TRBJ2-7|14|TRBD1|TRBV5-8|once
TGTGCCAGCAGCTTGCAGGGGGCGGTCTACGAGCAGTACTTC
CASSLQGAVYEQYF
>TRBJ1-5|14|TRBD1|TRBV6-5|-
TGTGCCACCAACAGGGGGCTCAGCAATCAGCCCCAGCATTTT
CATNRGLSNQPQHF
>TRBJ2-3|16|-|TRBV3-1/TRBV3-2|-
TGTGCCAGCAGCCACGTCGGGACTGTAACCAAAGATACGCAGTATTTT
CASSHVGTVTKDTQYF
>TRBJ2-3|13|-|TRBV7-2|few
TGTGCCAGCAGCTTAGAGCGTACAGATACGCAGTATTTT
CASSLERTDTQYF
>TRBJ1-1|14|-|TRBV4-1|-
TGCGCCAGCAGCCAACCGCGGGGGGGGACTGAAGCTTTCTTT
CASSQPRGGTEAFF
>TRBJ2-7|14|-|TRBV11-2|-
TGTGCCAGCAGCCTTCGGAGGGGAATAGGGGAGCAGTACTTC
CASSLRRGIGEQYF
>TRBJ2-3|14|-|TRBV3-1/TRBV3-2|-
TGTGCCAGCAGCCATAACGGAGGGGAAGATACGCAGTATTTT
CASSHNGGEDTQYF
>TRBJ1-6|16|-|TRBV7-9|-
TGTGCCAGCAGCTTACTTCCGCCCGGCGGCAACTCACCCCTCCACTTT
CASSLLPPGGNSPLHF
>TRBJ1-1|15|-|TRBV5-8|-
TGTGCCAGCAGCTTTCAGGGCGGGAGGAGCACTGAAGCTTTCTTT
CASSFQGGRSTEAFF